This T cell receptor (beta chain) comes out of a study of T cells in Graves' hyperthyroidism and ophthalmopathy. In regard to this clonotype: Its specificity is not known.

Fresh peripheral blood, roughly 9.6 ml, was the source of the PBMCs. What was amplified from RNA transcripts were TCR beta CDR3 regions. First-round RT-PCR of the TCR CDR3 relied on the HTBI primer set. TCRdb re-derived calls from the multiplex PCR reads in MiXCR, one entry per CDR3 protein. The data show over 350,000 distinct CDR3 sequences, around an eighth seen once. The study, taken as a whole, reports: Blood held most thyroid clonotypes expanded above 0.001 frequency.

The germline V gene has CDR1 SGDLS and CDR2 YYNGEE. Trimming took 0 bases from V and 0 from J, leaving 7 bases between them. CDR3 length: 15 amino acids. The sequence was collected from a man aged 50 or older with Graves' ophthalmopathy. Sequencing was performed on blood. The chain combines TRBV9 with TRBJ2-1; unclear D gene. CDR3 bases: TGTGCCAGCAGCGTAGGGCTGAGCTCCTACAATGAGCAGTTCTTC. It translates to CASSVGLSSYNEQFF.